This T cell receptor beta chain was captured by sequencing in a study of blood T cell repertoires in COVID-19. Study context: Italy, Spain and the United States were the sources of the convalescent and acute COVID-19 samples. Sources were T cells, B-cell-depleted T cells, or PBMCs; the material itself was cDNA or gDNA.

The CDR3 is 15 residues long. Trimming cost V 4 bases and J 6 bases; bases outside gene matches: 7. Germline V CDR1 and CDR2: KGHSH, LQKENI. Original handling: Researchers report that nucleated cell counts were estimated from reference gene primer amplification. Here immunoSEQ multiplex PCR was the method, and the copy in TCRdb shows in-frame clones only, minus some. Clone size and V and J calls were adopted from that table, with D and trimming inferred from the DNA. Of fewer than 300,000 clones in the sample, 83% were seen once. The sample was peripheral blood. This sequence originates from a man older than 75 with acute or convalescent COVID-19. The J gene is TRBJ1-5, the V gene TRBV18; 9 nucleotides match TRBD1. CDR3 in DNA: TGTGCCAGCTCACTTGAGGGACAGGGCAGTCAGCCCCAGCATTTT. Its protein is CASSLEGQGSQPQHF.